This TCR beta chain stems from a study of shared clonotypes between healthy human individuals. Study as a whole: A donor's plate count was three for CD4 naive and three for CD4 memory; CD8 naive had two and CD8 memory one.

Turning to this clone: Its antigen is undetermined.

Study outcomes and limitations: Naive CD4 clonotype sharing across a few donors was approximately 5%.

This CDR3 is built from 14 residues. The ends were cut back, 8 bases at V and 4 bases at J, with 15 bases in the middle. In germline, CDR1 is MDHEN, CDR2 SYDVKM. Data came from immunoSEQ multiplex PCR; TCRdb stores just in-frame clones and leaves some out. The sample carries some 1 million clones, roughly 70% recorded once. Sequences were obtained from memory CD4+ T cells sorted from blood. As to subset: CD45RA-negative fraction. The TCR was taken from a man between 18 and 35 years old in good health. The rearrangement joins TRBV28 to TRBJ1-3; no clear D gene. The CDR3 sequence is CASAEGFRGNTIYF. CDR3 coding DNA: TGTGCCAGCGCGGAGGGATTCCGGGGAAACACCATATATTTT. The variable domain in full, with the rest retrieved from reference TRBV28 and TRBJ1-3, is DVKVTQSSRYLVKRTGEKVFLECVQDMDHENMFWYRQDPGLGLRLIYFSYDVKMKEKGDIPEGYSVSREKKERFSLILESASTNQTSMYLCASAEGFRGNTIYFGEGSWLTVV.